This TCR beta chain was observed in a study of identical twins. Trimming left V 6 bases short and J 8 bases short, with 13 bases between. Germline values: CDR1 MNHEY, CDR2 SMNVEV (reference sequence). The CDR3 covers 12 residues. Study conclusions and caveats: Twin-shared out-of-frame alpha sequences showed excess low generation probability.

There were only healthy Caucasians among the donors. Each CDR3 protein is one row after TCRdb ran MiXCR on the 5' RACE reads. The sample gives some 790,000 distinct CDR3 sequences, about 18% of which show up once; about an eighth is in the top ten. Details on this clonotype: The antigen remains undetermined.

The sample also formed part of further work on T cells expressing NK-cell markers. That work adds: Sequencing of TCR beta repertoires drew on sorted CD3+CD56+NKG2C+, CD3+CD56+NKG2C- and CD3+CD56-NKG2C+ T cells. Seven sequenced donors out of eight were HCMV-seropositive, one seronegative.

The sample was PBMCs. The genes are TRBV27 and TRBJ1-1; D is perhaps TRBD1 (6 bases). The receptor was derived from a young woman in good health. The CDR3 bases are TGTGCCAGCAGGGGGGGGGCGGTGGAAGCTTTCTTT. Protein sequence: CASRGGAVEAFF.